Listed below are T cell receptor beta chains from one sample, sequenced in a study of T cells in Graves' hyperthyroidism and ophthalmopathy. TCRdb independently ran MiXCR on the multiplex PCR reads; one entry per CDR3 protein. The table shows approximately 500,000 distinct CDR3 sequences, with 40% to 55% occurring only once. Specimen: peripheral blood or thyroid tissue (not recorded which). These receptors were taken from a woman aged 18-29 years with Graves' hyperthyroidism. Each CDR3 is given with its conserved first and last residue. The D gene is left open where the match is weak. A clone size is listed for some rows: how often the clone was seen (once, few, many), or a class if it is expanded.

clone_size: many; v_call: TRBV19; j_call: TRBJ2-7; d_call: -; cdr3_nt: TGTGCCGACCACCGGGTCTCCCACTCCGACGAGCAGTACTTC; cdr3_aa: CADHRVSHSDEQYF
clone_size: -; v_call: TRBV24-1; j_call: TRBJ1-1; d_call: TRBD1; cdr3_nt: TGTGCCACCAGTGCGGGGACAGATGAAGCTTTCTTT; cdr3_aa: CATSAGTDEAFF
clone_size: once; v_call: TRBV7-9; j_call: TRBJ2-7; d_call: -; cdr3_nt: TGTGCCAGCAGCTTCGGCGTGTGGCAGTACTTC; cdr3_aa: CASSFGVWQYF
clone_size: many; v_call: TRBV7-9; j_call: TRBJ1-1; d_call: -; cdr3_nt: TGTGCCAGCCAAGGCCGGGGAACTGAAGCTTTCTTT; cdr3_aa: CASQGRGTEAFF
clone_size: many; v_call: TRBV7-3; j_call: TRBJ2-7; d_call: -; cdr3_nt: TGTGCCAGCAGCTTATACCCCGGGACGCCAGGGAGCGGAGAGCAGTACTTC; cdr3_aa: CASSLYPGTPGSGEQYF
clone_size: few; v_call: TRBV24-1; j_call: TRBJ2-3; d_call: TRBD2; cdr3_nt: TGTGCCACCAGTGGGACTAGCGGCACAGATACGCAGTATTTT; cdr3_aa: CATSGTSGTDTQYF
clone_size: -; v_call: TRBV2; j_call: TRBJ2-7; d_call: -; cdr3_nt: TGTGCCAGCAGTGGGGGACGAGGGGAGCTGTACTTC; cdr3_aa: CASSGGRGELYF
clone_size: few; v_call: TRBV20-1; j_call: TRBJ2-7; d_call: TRBD2; cdr3_nt: TGCAGTGCTAGACCTACTAGCGGGAGTTGGTACGAGCAGTACTTC; cdr3_aa: CSARPTSGSWYEQYF
clone_size: many; v_call: TRBV27; j_call: TRBJ1-1; d_call: -; cdr3_nt: TGTGCCAGCAGATTCGGCGGTTTAGCTTTCTTT; cdr3_aa: CASRFGGLAFF
clone_size: -; v_call: TRBV6-5; j_call: TRBJ1-2; d_call: TRBD1; cdr3_nt: TGTGCCAGCAGTGGGACAGGTTGGGCGTATGGCTACACCTTC; cdr3_aa: CASSGTGWAYGYTF
clone_size: many; v_call: TRBV9; j_call: TRBJ2-2; d_call: -; cdr3_nt: TGTGCCAGCAGCGTAGAGTCGGGAAGCACCGGGGAGCTGTTTTTT; cdr3_aa: CASSVESGSTGELFF
clone_size: many; v_call: TRBV14; j_call: TRBJ2-7; d_call: TRBD2; cdr3_nt: TGTGCCAGCAGCCGCCCGGGGGGTGATAGCTACGAGCAGTACTTC; cdr3_aa: CASSRPGGDSYEQYF
clone_size: -; v_call: TRBV7-2; j_call: TRBJ1-1; d_call: -; cdr3_nt: TGTGCCAGCAGCAGAGGTGGACTGAGGAACACTGAAGCTTTCTTT; cdr3_aa: CASSRGGLRNTEAFF
clone_size: -; v_call: TRBV7-9; j_call: TRBJ2-7; d_call: TRBD2; cdr3_nt: TGTGCCAGCAGCTTAGTGCTAGCGGGAGGGACGTACCCCTACGAGCAGTACTTC; cdr3_aa: CASSLVLAGGTYPYEQYF
clone_size: -; v_call: TRBV7-9; j_call: TRBJ1-2; d_call: TRBD1; cdr3_nt: TGTGCCAGCAGTGAACAGGGGAGCTATGGCTACTCCTTC; cdr3_aa: CASSEQGSYGYSF